What follows are 28 T cell receptor beta chains derived from one specimen sequenced in a study of blood T cell repertoires in COVID-19. Using immunoSEQ multiplex PCR, the repertoire was profiled, and TCRdb retains in-frame clones only, with some absent. The data hold some 64,000 clones, with more than 75% observed a single time. Sequences were obtained from peripheral blood. The receptors were gathered from a man aged 60-69 years with COVID-19, enrolled during active disease.

V gene TRBV7-2 combines with J gene TRBJ2-7; D gene uncertain. The CDR3 spans 11 residues. Trimming cost V 5 bases and J 3 bases, with 5 bases left between them. CDR1 and CDR2 from the germline V gene are SGHTA and FQGNSA. CDR3 nucleotide sequence: TGTGCCAGCAGCCCCCACTACGAGCAGTACTTC. This gives the protein CASSPHYEQYF.

The chain carries TRBV5-1 and TRBJ1-1; a possible D gene is TRBD1 (6 bases). Per germline, CDR1 SGHRS and CDR2 YFSETQ. V lost 4 bases and J 0 bases, leaving 13 bases between the germline ends. The CDR3 is 15 amino acids. The CDR3 spells CASSTGQPMNTEAFF. Written as DNA, the CDR3 is TGCGCCAGCAGCACAGGACAGCCGATGAACACTGAAGCTTTCTTT.

The CDR3 is CASSQGSTF. The CDR3 DNA is TGCGCCAGCAGTCAGGGGAGCACCTTC. The rearrangement links TRBV23-1 to TRBJ1-2; D is ambiguous. TRBV23-1 is given ORF status, its function remaining uncertain. The CDR3 consists of 9 residues. V lost 3 bases and J lost 13, with 6 bases in between.

The gene calls are TRBV7-9 and TRBJ1-2; D gene ambiguous. Germline CDR1 and CDR2: SEHNR and FQNEAQ (reference sequence). The V end lost 4 bases, the J end lost 7 bases, and 13 bases lay between the germline ends. The CDR3 spans 13 residues. The CDR3 DNA reads TGTGCCAGCAGCTCGCGGAGGGATCGTGGCTACACCTTC. Its protein product is CASSSRRDRGYTF.

The V call is TRBV19, the J call TRBJ1-2, with D maybe TRBD1 (6 bases). V was shortened by 6 bases and J by 2 bases, with 10 bases between the two germline ends. Germline V gene lookup returns CDR1 LNHDA and CDR2 SQIVND (reference sequence). This CDR3 is 13 amino acids long. CDR3 sequence reads: CASRVGQNYGYTF. The DNA for the CDR3 is TGTGCCAGTAGGGTTGGACAGAACTATGGCTACACCTTC.

This clone was counted a single time. This chain joins TRBV2 and TRBJ1-2; 8 nucleotides match TRBD1. Germline V gives CDR1 SNHLY, CDR2 FYNNEI. The CDR3 runs 15 residues. V was pared by 6 bases and J by 4 bases, with 10 bases of the junction left unmatched. Written as DNA, the CDR3 is TGTGCCAGCAGGATTTCAGGGGGCCGAGGCTATGGCTACACCTTC. Translating gives CASRISGGRGYGYTF.

The V and J genes are TRBV2 and TRBJ2-7, with 8 nucleotides matching TRBD1. The CDR3 consists of 14 residues. V was pared by 7 bases and J by 4 bases, with 9 bases of the junction left unmatched. CDR1 and CDR2 from the germline V gene are SNHLY and FYNNEI. The CDR3 coding sequence is TGTGCCAGCATTGTCCCGGGACAGGAATACGAGCAGTACTTC. Its translation: CASIVPGQEYEQYF.

The chain combines TRBV5-6 with TRBJ2-5; possibly TRBD1 for D (5 bases). CDR1 SGHDT and CDR2 YYEEEE come from the germline V gene. Trimming pared 6 bases from V and 7 bases from J, leaving 16 bases between. The CDR3 extends over 13 amino acids. The CDR3 spells CASTLTGFGTQYF. The CDR3 region has the DNA TGTGCCAGCACCCTAACAGGTTTCGGGACCCAGTACTTC.

The gene calls are TRBV11-3 and TRBJ2-5, with 8 bases lining up with TRBD2. Germline V lookup: CDR1 SGHNT, CDR2 YENEEA. The CDR3 is 14 amino acids. The ends lost 5 bases at V and 5 bases at J; junction bases unmatched: 7. Here the CDR3 DNA reads TGTGCCAGCAGCCGGGGGGGGACGGGGGAGACCCAGTACTTC. Amino acid sequence: CASSRGGTGETQYF.

This chain links TRBV6-1 with TRBJ1-5; weak D call: TRBD1 (6 bases). Germline CDR1 and CDR2: MNHNS and SASEGT. The CDR3 is 17 residues long. The ends were cut back, 1 base at V and 2 bases at J, with 15 bases in the middle. The CDR3 is CASSEVRDNLGNQPQHF. CDR3 DNA: TGTGCCAGCAGTGAAGTTAGGGACAACCTTGGCAATCAGCCCCAGCATTTT.

The gene calls are TRBV2 and TRBJ2-5, with 10 bases fitting TRBD1. Germline CDR1 and CDR2: SNHLY and FYNNEI. This CDR3 has 13 residues. V gave up 4 bases and J gave up 6 bases; unmatched junction bases: 2. The CDR3 is CASSAGQGKTQYF. The CDR3 nucleotides read TGTGCCAGCAGTGCGGGACAGGGGAAGACCCAGTACTTC.

This rearrangement joins TRBV12-3 or TRBV12-4 to TRBJ1-5; no reliable D call. V was clipped by 5 bases and J by 3 bases, with 8 bases between them. This CDR3 has 13 residues. The CDR3 bases are TGTGCCAGCAGTCCGCAGTTCAATCAGCCCCAGCATTTT. Protein product: CASSPQFNQPQHF.

Only a few counts were recorded for this clone. The chain is built from TRBV27 and TRBJ2-4; 11 bases map to TRBD2. The germline V gene encodes CDR1 MNHEY and CDR2 SMNVEV (reference sequence). This CDR3 has 14 residues. V was clipped by 8 bases and J by 12 bases; unmatched bases: 12. CDR3: CASGQGLAVTHQYF. CDR3 coding DNA: TGTGCCAGCGGCCAGGGACTAGCGGTGACCCATCAGTACTTC.

The chain is built from TRBV24-1 and TRBJ2-3, with D maybe TRBD2 (5 bases). Trimming took 0 bases from V and 4 from J, leaving 7 bases between them. The CDR3 length is 14 residues. Germline CDR1 is KGHDR and CDR2 is SFDVKD. CDR3 sequence reads: CATSDLAGPDTQYF. DNA of the CDR3: TGTGCCACCAGTGATTTGGCGGGCCCAGATACGCAGTATTTT.

A word on this clone: This CDR3 is also generated by other DNA sequences in the sample. V usage is TRBV3-1 (or the pseudogene TRBV3-2) and J usage is TRBJ2-2; D is perhaps TRBD1 (5 bases). This CDR3 contains 15 residues. Germline V gene data show CDR1 as LGHDT and CDR2 as YNNKEL (reference sequence). Trimming shortened V by 3 bases and J by 1 base, and 9 bases separated the two germline ends. The CDR3: CASSHPTENTGELFF. CDR3 nucleotides: TGTGCCAGCAGCCATCCGACAGAGAACACCGGGGAGCTGTTTTTT.

The chain carries TRBV19 and TRBJ1-1; 9 bases match TRBD1. The CDR3 is 15 amino acids. Trimming took 4 bases from V and 7 from J; bases not matched to a gene: 10. From germline, CDR1 is LNHDA and CDR2 SQIVND (reference sequence). The CDR3 region is CASSTLRQGVSEAFF. The CDR3 coding sequence is TGTGCCAGTAGTACACTAAGACAGGGGGTGAGTGAAGCTTTCTTT.

This clone was detected only a few times. The chain employs TRBV5-5 and TRBJ2-7; unclear D gene. CDR1 and CDR2 from the germline V gene are SGHKS and YYEKEE (reference sequence). This CDR3 is 14 amino acids long. The V gene lost 2 bases and the J gene lost 6 bases, with 15 bases spanning the gap. For the CDR3, the DNA is TGTGCCAGCAGCTTCCGGGTCCTTGAAGGCGAGCAGTACTTC. This translates into CASSFRVLEGEQYF.

The chain combines TRBV24-1 with TRBJ2-3; D is unresolved. Germline V lookup: CDR1 KGHDR, CDR2 SFDVKD. This CDR3 region has 13 residues. V shed 5 bases and J shed 0 bases, with 5 bases lying between them. The CDR3 protein is CATSVRSTDTQYF. CDR3 nucleotide sequence: TGTGCCACCAGTGTGAGAAGCACAGATACGCAGTATTTT.

The CDR3, as DNA: TGTGCCAGCAGTCGGACTAGCGGGGGGCGGGGCACCGGGGAGCTGTTTTTT. This translates into CASSRTSGGRGTGELFF. This sequence joins TRBV4-2 and TRBJ2-2, with 14 positions matching TRBD2. Per germline, CDR1 LGHNA and CDR2 YNFKEQ. This CDR3 has 17 residues. The ends lost 6 bases at V and 4 bases at J; junction bases unmatched: 7.

This chain's CDR3 is CASSQDGRERYTGELFF. CDR3 in DNA: TGTGCCAGCAGCCAAGATGGGCGGGAGAGGTACACCGGGGAGCTGTTTTTT. This sequence joins TRBV14 and TRBJ2-2; 7 bases are shared with TRBD2. CDR3 size: 17 residues. The V and J ends lost 0 bases and 3 bases, in that order; junction bases with no gene match: 7. Germline V gene lookup returns CDR1 SGHDN and CDR2 FVKESK.

The chain combines TRBV3-1 (or the pseudogene TRBV3-2) with TRBJ1-5; D ambiguous. The CDR3 totals 13 residues. Germline V gene lookup returns CDR1 LGHDT and CDR2 YNNKEL (reference sequence). V was cut by 2 bases and J by 5 bases, with 7 bases left in between. The CDR3 loop reads CASSQFGDQPQHF. The CDR3 region has the DNA TGTGCCAGCAGCCAATTCGGGGATCAGCCCCAGCATTTT.

The rearrangement links TRBV19 to TRBJ2-2; 9 bases are shared with TRBD1. J lost 7 bases, V lost 7 bases, and 7 bases had no gene match. The CDR3 is made up of 14 amino acids. CDR1 is LNHDA, CDR2 SQIVND, per germline (reference sequence). The CDR3 DNA follows: TGTGCCAGTATCACAGGGGGCTCGGGCGGGGAGCTGTTTTTT. Protein: CASITGGSGGELFF.

The chain employs TRBV28 and TRBJ2-7; 10 nucleotides line up with TRBD1. The CDR3 runs to 14 residues. The junction had 6 bases not matched to a gene; V was cut back by 4 bases and J by 6 bases. The V gene's germline CDR1 is MDHEN and CDR2 SYDVKM. CDR3 DNA: TGTGCCAGCAGTTCTACCGGGACAGGGGTCGAGCAGTACTTC. Translating gives CASSSTGTGVEQYF.

The V and J genes are TRBV19 and TRBJ2-7; weak D call: TRBD1 (6 bases). Per the germline V gene, CDR1 is LNHDA and CDR2 is SQIVND (reference sequence). Trimming took off 7 bases at V and 4 bases at J, with 17 bases between the two ends. CDR3 length equals 14 residues. CDR3 sequence: CASTTQVGGYEQYF. The DNA of the CDR3 is TGTGCCAGTACAACCCAGGTAGGGGGTTACGAGCAGTACTTC.

This clone was seen a few times. J is TRBJ2-2 and V is TRBV7-3; 8 bases fit TRBD1. The CDR3 extends over 16 amino acids. The junction had 9 bases not matched to a gene; V was cut back by 5 bases and J by 4 bases. Germline V gives CDR1 SGHTA, CDR2 FQGTGA. The CDR3 loop reads CASSDYRTGSTGELFF. The CDR3, as DNA: TGTGCCAGCAGCGACTACCGGACAGGGTCCACCGGGGAGCTGTTTTTT. Drawing the rest from reference TRBV7-3 and TRBJ2-2, the complete variable domain is GAGVSQTPSNKVTEKGKYVELRCDPISGHTALYWYRQSLGQGPEFLIYFQGTGAADDSGLPNDRFFAVRPEGSVSTLKIQRTERGDSAVYLCASSDYRTGSTGELFFGEGSRLTVL.

The V gene is TRBV19, the J gene TRBJ2-1, with TRBD2 matching 12 bases. Germline loops: CDR1 LNHDA, CDR2 SQIVND (reference sequence). CDR3 length equals 15 residues. V gave up 7 bases and J gave up 8 bases; unmatched junction bases: 9. In DNA form, the CDR3 reads TGTGCCAGTAAACCTAGCGGGAGGGCCGGCGATGAGCAGTTCTTC. Its translation is CASKPSGRAGDEQFF.

The chain joins TRBV19 to TRBJ2-1; 10 nucleotides agree with TRBD1. Germline values: CDR1 LNHDA, CDR2 SQIVND (reference sequence). The CDR3 has 16 residues. V shed 3 bases and J 5 bases; nucleotides not matched to a gene: 7. The CDR3 DNA follows: TGTGCCAGTAGTATGATCGGGACAGGGGTAAACAATGAGCAGTTCTTC. Its translation is CASSMIGTGVNNEQFF.

The rearrangement uses TRBV27 and TRBJ1-1; TRBD1 might be the D (5 bases). CDR3 size: 14 residues. Germline assignment: CDR1 MNHEY and CDR2 SMNVEV (reference sequence). With 4 bases removed from V and 2 bases from J, the gap between germline ends came to 11 bases. The CDR3 sequence: CASSSDNLNTEAFF. The CDR3 nucleotides read TGTGCCAGCAGTTCGGACAACTTAAACACTGAAGCTTTCTTT.